Listed here are 17 T cell receptor beta chains from one sample, sequenced in a study of Graves' ophthalmopathy and Graves' hyperthyroidism. RNA transcripts were the template, and TCR beta CDR3 regions were amplified from them. A first-round RT-PCR used HTBI primers, followed by a second-round multiplex PCR. TCRdb recomputed calls from the multiplex PCR reads with MiXCR, one row per CDR3 protein. The sample records 450,000 to 600,000 distinct CDR3 sequences, approximately 37% being singletons. The specimen sequenced was peripheral blood or thyroid tissue (not recorded which). The receptor source for this set is an adult man with Graves' hyperthyroidism.

The chain couples TRBV7-2 to TRBJ2-7, with 7 bases identical to TRBD2. Germline lookup yields CDR1 SGHTA and CDR2 FQGNSA. Losses at the gene ends were 1 base for V and 6 bases for J; bases not matched to a gene: 12. The CDR3 has 16 residues. DNA for the CDR3: TGTGCCAGCAGCTTAGAACGGACTAGGGCCTCTCGCGAGCAGTACTTC. Amino acid sequence: CASSLERTRASREQYF.

This clonotype was seen a handful of times. The chain carries TRBV4-1 and TRBJ1-5; tentative D call: TRBD1 (6 bases). CDR3 length: 19 residues. CDR1 and CDR2 (germline): MGHRA, YSYEKL. V lost 0 bases and J lost 0, with 18 bases in between. In nucleotides, the CDR3 is TGCGCCAGCAGCCAAGAAGGAGCAGGGGCGCGATATAGCAATCAGCCCCAGCATTTT. Its translation: CASSQEGAGARYSNQPQHF.

This clonotype came up a few times. V is TRBV20-1 and J is TRBJ2-3, with 7 bases lining up with TRBD2. This CDR3 has 15 amino acids. Germline trimming cut 2 bases from V and 1 base from J; bases unmatched to any gene: 6. CDR1 and CDR2 from the germline V gene are DFQATT and SNEGSKA (reference sequence). The CDR3: CSARPRDYRTDTQYF. Here the CDR3 DNA reads TGCAGTGCTAGACCCCGGGACTACCGCACAGATACGCAGTATTTT.

The rearrangement uses TRBV19 and TRBJ2-7; D remains unclear. Trimming removed 6 bases from V and 10 bases from J, with 13 bases in between. Germline V gives CDR1 LNHDA, CDR2 SQIVND (reference sequence). The CDR3 covers 11 residues. The CDR3 nucleotides read TGTGCCAGTAGGGATTCGAATATTCAGTACTTC. It translates to CASRDSNIQYF.

This clonotype showed up just a few times. J is TRBJ1-1 and V is TRBV5-1; no definite D call. CDR1 is SGHRS, CDR2 YFSETQ, per germline. The CDR3 is 16 residues long. Trimming took off 0 bases at V and 1 base at J, with 13 bases between the two ends. CDR3 in amino acids: CASSLVGSGANTEAFF. CDR3 sequence (DNA): TGCGCCAGCAGCTTGGTAGGTTCCGGTGCGAACACTGAAGCTTTCTTT.

This clonotype has ten or more counts. The chain is built from TRBV7-2 and TRBJ1-2, with 7 bases fitting TRBD1. CDR1 is SGHTA, CDR2 FQGNSA, per germline. The CDR3 is 15 amino acids. After removal of 3 bases from V and 4 bases from J, the junction contained 8 bases not matched to a gene. The CDR3 DNA sequence: TGTGCCAGCAGCTTTACAGGGGTTTCTCGCTATGGCTACACCTTC. This codes for CASSFTGVSRYGYTF.

The sample holds many counts of this clonotype. The CDR3 protein is CASSQALGSGNSPLHF. In nucleotides, the CDR3 is TGTGCCAGCAGCCAGGCCCTGGGTAGTGGTAATTCACCCCTCCACTTT. The rearrangement joins TRBV7-8 to TRBJ1-6, with no clear D. Germline V gene lookup returns CDR1 SGHVS and CDR2 FQNEAQ. There are 16 residues in the CDR3. Trimming took off 5 bases at V and 6 bases at J, with 17 bases between the two ends.

This clonotype was observed many times. The chain couples TRBV20-1 to TRBJ2-7; D is possibly TRBD2 (6 bases). V lost 6 bases to trimming and J lost 6 bases, with 21 bases between them. This CDR3 comprises 14 residues. The germline CDR1 and CDR2 sequences are DFQATT and SNEGSKA (reference sequence). As DNA, the CDR3 is TGCAGTGCCAGAATGTTTGTGGAGGGGAGCGAGCAGTACTTC. Its translation: CSARMFVEGSEQYF.

The gene calls are TRBV6-5 and TRBJ1-4, with 10 nucleotides matching TRBD1. This CDR3 has 17 amino acids. Trimming at V came to 6 bases and at J to 8 bases, leaving 15 bases not matched to a gene. Germline V CDR1 and CDR2: MNHEY, SVGAGI. This CDR3 is CASSRDRGPQVAEKLFF. The DNA of the CDR3 is TGTGCCAGCAGCCGGGACAGGGGACCTCAAGTTGCGGAAAAACTGTTTTTT.

CDR3 sequence (DNA): TGTGCCCGCAGTGAAGCGGGAGGACGGGTTGGTGAGCCCCAGCATTTT. Translated, it gives CARSEAGGRVGEPQHF. The rearrangement uses TRBV10-3 and TRBJ1-5; D is ambiguous. The germline V gene has CDR1 ENHRY and CDR2 SYGVKD. This CDR3 is built from 16 residues. V was shortened by 11 bases and J by 8 bases, with 28 bases between the two germline ends.

At least ten counts were recorded for this clonotype. The chain combines TRBV12-3 or TRBV12-4 with TRBJ1-5; a possible D gene is TRBD1 (6 bases). The CDR3 is made up of 15 amino acids. Trimming removed 2 bases at V and 9 bases at J, with 17 bases between. Here the CDR3 DNA reads TGTGCCAGCAGTTTATCCCTAGGACAGTCTCCGCCCCAGCATTTT. It specifies CASSLSLGQSPPQHF.

The chain has TRBV2 and TRBJ1-6; D gene ambiguous. V was shortened by 7 bases and J by 0 bases, with 13 bases between the two germline ends. The CDR3 is 16 amino acids. Germline loops: CDR1 SNHLY, CDR2 FYNNEI. The CDR3 spells CASIEGEHSYNSPLHF. The CDR3 DNA reads as TGTGCCAGCATCGAGGGAGAACACTCCTATAATTCACCCCTCCACTTT.

The rearrangement links TRBV3-1 to TRBJ2-7; D perhaps matches TRBD2 (5 bases). The germline CDR1 and CDR2 sequences are LGHDT and YNNKEL (reference sequence). Trimming took off 3 bases at V and 0 bases at J, with 6 bases between the two ends. The CDR3 spans 13 residues. The CDR3 nucleotides read TGTGCCAGCAGCCACGAGGGCTCCTACGAGCAGTACTTC. Protein sequence: CASSHEGSYEQYF.

The V call is TRBV19, the J call TRBJ1-1, with D uncertain. Germline lookup yields CDR1 LNHDA and CDR2 SQIVND (reference sequence). V lost 3 bases, J lost 1 base, and 6 bases lay in between. This CDR3 has 13 residues. CDR3 sequence reads: CASSISPNTEAFF. CDR3 coding DNA: TGTGCCAGTAGTATTTCACCGAACACTGAAGCTTTCTTT.

The V call is TRBV20-1, the J call TRBJ2-7, with 10 positions matching TRBD2. In germline, CDR1 is DFQATT, CDR2 SNEGSKA (reference sequence). The CDR3 runs to 15 residues. J gave up 5 bases and V 5 bases, and 12 bases lay outside the gene matches. CDR3: CSAGASGTSVDEQYF. CDR3 sequence (DNA): TGCAGTGCTGGAGCCTCCGGGACTAGCGTCGACGAGCAGTACTTC.

The sample holds many counts of this clonotype. The chain has TRBV7-8 and TRBJ2-6; D possibly uses TRBD1 or TRBD2 (5 bases each). The V gene's germline CDR1 is SGHVS and CDR2 FQNEAQ. This CDR3 contains 18 residues. With 5 bases removed from V and 0 bases from J, the gap between germline ends came to 17 bases. The CDR3 DNA sequence: TGTGCCAGCAGCCCTGAGAGGGGCAAGATCTCTGGGGCCAACGTCCTGACTTTC. It yields the protein CASSPERGKISGANVLTF.

This clonotype was seen many times. V is TRBV9 and J is TRBJ2-7; D unclear. V gave up 0 bases and J gave up 2 bases, with 6 bases separating them. Germline V gene sequence: CDR1 SGDLS, CDR2 YYNGEE. CDR3 size: 13 residues. Here the CDR3 DNA reads TGTGCCAGCAGCGTAGCTGATCCCTACGAGCAGTACTTC. This sequence encodes CASSVADPYEQYF. Filled out from reference TRBV9 and TRBJ2-7, the complete variable domain reads DSGVTQTPKHLITATGQRVTLRCSPRSGDLSVYWYQQSLDQGLQFLIQYYNGEERAKGNILERFSAQQFPDLHSELNLSSLELGDSALYFCASSVADPYEQYFGPGTRLTVT.